A selection of T cell receptor beta chains follows, all from one sample in a study of memory CD4+ T cells and cytomegalovirus serostatus. Assay used: immunoSEQ multiplex PCR; TCRdb lists only in-frame clones, some missing. The repertoire includes over 45,000 clones, roughly 80% of them detected once, and approximately 0.44% sits in the top ten. The sample was memory CD4+ T cells from blood. All receptors derive from an adult in good health and CMV-seronegative. Each CDR3 is given with its conserved first and last residue. Each record gives: CDR3 protein, CDR3 DNA, CDR3 length, J gene, D gene, V gene, clone size. The D gene is left open where the match is weak. The size entry is marked missing in some rows and otherwise reads once, few, many or a size class.

cdr3_aa: CASSLGQGVWETQYF; cdr3_nt: TGTGCCAGCAGCTTGGGACAGGGAGTTTGGGAGACCCAGTACTTC; cdr3_length: 15; j_call: TRBJ2-5; d_call: TRBD1; v_call: TRBV5-5; clone_size: -
cdr3_aa: CASSYRGQYSPLHF; cdr3_nt: TGTGCCAGCAGTTACAGGGGACAGTATTCACCCCTCCACTTT; cdr3_length: 14; j_call: TRBJ1-6; d_call: TRBD1; v_call: TRBV6-5; clone_size: -
cdr3_aa: CASSQEVWVQEKLFF; cdr3_nt: TGTGCCAGCAGCCAAGAAGTCTGGGTTCAAGAAAAACTGTTTTTT; cdr3_length: 15; j_call: TRBJ1-4; d_call: -; v_call: TRBV4-2; clone_size: once
cdr3_aa: CASSRGAGGTDTQYF; cdr3_nt: TGTGCCAGCAGCCGAGGGGCAGGTGGCACAGATACGCAGTATTTT; cdr3_length: 15; j_call: TRBJ2-3; d_call: -; v_call: TRBV5-4; clone_size: -
cdr3_aa: CASSVVNRPLQETQYF; cdr3_nt: TGTGCCAGCAGCGTAGTAAACAGGCCCCTCCAAGAGACCCAGTACTTC; cdr3_length: 16; j_call: TRBJ2-5; d_call: -; v_call: TRBV9; clone_size: -
cdr3_aa: CASSLTGLENQPQHF; cdr3_nt: TGTGCCAGCAGTCTGACAGGGTTGGAAAATCAGCCCCAGCATTTT; cdr3_length: 15; j_call: TRBJ1-5; d_call: TRBD1; v_call: TRBV2; clone_size: -
cdr3_aa: CASSPRGKRGATDTQYF; cdr3_nt: TGTGCCAGCAGCCCCCGGGGGAAGCGGGGGGCCACAGATACGCAGTATTTT; cdr3_length: 17; j_call: TRBJ2-3; d_call: TRBD2; v_call: TRBV7-2; clone_size: -
cdr3_aa: CASSPLLSLGANVLTF; cdr3_nt: TGCGCCAGCAGCCCGCTCCTTTCCCTGGGGGCCAACGTCCTGACTTTC; cdr3_length: 16; j_call: TRBJ2-6; d_call: -; v_call: TRBV5-1; clone_size: -
cdr3_aa: CASSPTRDRGYNEQFF; cdr3_nt: TGTGCCAGCAGCCCGACCCGGGACAGGGGTTACAATGAGCAGTTCTTC; cdr3_length: 16; j_call: TRBJ2-1; d_call: TRBD1; v_call: TRBV7-9; clone_size: once
cdr3_aa: CASSRVRDGEAFF; cdr3_nt: TGTGCCAGCTCACGGGTAAGGGACGGTGAAGCTTTCTTT; cdr3_length: 13; j_call: TRBJ1-1; d_call: -; v_call: TRBV18; clone_size: -
cdr3_aa: CASSPKGDRATEAFF; cdr3_nt: TGTGCCAGCTCACCGAAAGGGGACAGGGCCACTGAAGCTTTCTTT; cdr3_length: 15; j_call: TRBJ1-1; d_call: TRBD1; v_call: TRBV18; clone_size: -
cdr3_aa: CASIVGRGGYTF; cdr3_nt: TGTGCCAGCATCGTGGGTCGGGGTGGCTACACCTTC; cdr3_length: 12; j_call: TRBJ1-2; d_call: -; v_call: TRBV9; clone_size: -
cdr3_aa: CASKVRGGRNEQFF; cdr3_nt: TGTGCCAGCAAAGTTCGGGGGGGGCGGAATGAGCAGTTCTTC; cdr3_length: 14; j_call: TRBJ2-1; d_call: TRBD2; v_call: TRBV2; clone_size: -
cdr3_aa: CASILMGDSYEQYF; cdr3_nt: TGTGCCAGCATCCTAATGGGAGATTCCTACGAGCAGTACTTC; cdr3_length: 14; j_call: TRBJ2-7; d_call: -; v_call: TRBV6-1; clone_size: -
cdr3_aa: CASSFWPRAGGRADTQYF; cdr3_nt: TGTGCCAGCAGCTTTTGGCCTCGGGCGGGGGGGAGAGCAGATACGCAGTATTTT; cdr3_length: 18; j_call: TRBJ2-3; d_call: TRBD2; v_call: TRBV7-2; clone_size: -
cdr3_aa: CASSVGLAGGEQYF; cdr3_nt: TGTGCCAGCAGCGTTGGACTAGCGGGGGGGGAGCAGTACTTC; cdr3_length: 14; j_call: TRBJ2-7; d_call: TRBD2; v_call: TRBV2; clone_size: -
cdr3_aa: CASSFRDQPQHF; cdr3_nt: TGTGCCAGCAGCTTCAGAGATCAGCCCCAGCATTTT; cdr3_length: 12; j_call: TRBJ1-5; d_call: -; v_call: TRBV7-9; clone_size: -
cdr3_aa: CASSANWRGRSYEQYF; cdr3_nt: TGTGCCAGCAGCGCCAATTGGCGGGGCCGTTCCTACGAGCAGTACTTC; cdr3_length: 16; j_call: TRBJ2-7; d_call: -; v_call: TRBV13; clone_size: -
cdr3_aa: CASSNDIEETQYF; cdr3_nt: TGTGCCAGCAGTAACGACATTGAAGAGACCCAGTACTTC; cdr3_length: 13; j_call: TRBJ2-5; d_call: -; v_call: TRBV5-6; clone_size: -
cdr3_aa: CASSLLGPANTEAFF; cdr3_nt: TGTGCCAGCAGCTTATTGGGACCAGCGAACACTGAAGCTTTCTTT; cdr3_length: 15; j_call: TRBJ1-1; d_call: -; v_call: TRBV7-2; clone_size: -
cdr3_aa: CASSRGTPEQYF; cdr3_nt: TGTGCCAGCAGCCGCGGGACTCCCGAGCAGTACTTC; cdr3_length: 12; j_call: TRBJ2-7; d_call: -; v_call: TRBV7-9; clone_size: few
cdr3_aa: CASSPSLGIQAGANVLTF; cdr3_nt: TGTGCCAGTAGTCCTTCTTTGGGTATTCAGGCTGGGGCCAACGTCCTGACTTTC; cdr3_length: 18; j_call: TRBJ2-6; d_call: -; v_call: TRBV19; clone_size: -
cdr3_aa: CASSYREGTGELFF; cdr3_nt: TGTGCCAGTAGTTACAGGGAGGGCACCGGGGAGCTGTTTTTT; cdr3_length: 14; j_call: TRBJ2-2; d_call: -; v_call: TRBV19; clone_size: -
cdr3_aa: CASSENGWGKQFF; cdr3_nt: TGTGCCAGCAGTGAAAACGGCTGGGGGAAGCAGTTCTTC; cdr3_length: 13; j_call: TRBJ2-1; d_call: -; v_call: TRBV2; clone_size: -
cdr3_aa: CASSLAKADTQYF; cdr3_nt: TGTGCCAGCAGCTTAGCGAAGGCAGATACGCAGTATTTT; cdr3_length: 13; j_call: TRBJ2-3; d_call: -; v_call: TRBV7-2; clone_size: -
cdr3_aa: CASSQGRLEKLFF; cdr3_nt: TGTGCCAGCAGCCAAGGCAGGCTTGAAAAACTGTTTTTT; cdr3_length: 13; j_call: TRBJ1-4; d_call: -; v_call: TRBV14; clone_size: -
cdr3_aa: CASRLTDTRNTEAFF; cdr3_nt: TGTGCCAGCCGACTCACCGACACTCGGAACACTGAAGCTTTCTTT; cdr3_length: 15; j_call: TRBJ1-1; d_call: -; v_call: TRBV2; clone_size: -
cdr3_aa: CASRWENGNTIYF; cdr3_nt: TGTGCCAGCAGGTGGGAGAATGGAAACACCATATATTTT; cdr3_length: 13; j_call: TRBJ1-3; d_call: -; v_call: TRBV6-6; clone_size: few
cdr3_aa: CASSPGLASTDTQYF; cdr3_nt: TGTGCCAGCAGCCCGGGACTAGCTAGCACAGATACGCAGTATTTT; cdr3_length: 15; j_call: TRBJ2-3; d_call: TRBD2; v_call: TRBV13; clone_size: -
cdr3_aa: CASSSNYGYTF; cdr3_nt: TGTGCCAGCAGCTCTAACTATGGCTACACCTTC; cdr3_length: 11; j_call: TRBJ1-2; d_call: -; v_call: TRBV11-2; clone_size: once
cdr3_aa: CASSLAGGYGYTF; cdr3_nt: TGCGCCAGCAGCTTGGCAGGGGGCTATGGCTACACCTTC; cdr3_length: 13; j_call: TRBJ1-2; d_call: TRBD1; v_call: TRBV5-1; clone_size: -
cdr3_aa: CASSQGFRGKHEQFF; cdr3_nt: TGCGCCAGCAGCCAAGGGTTTAGGGGTAAGCATGAGCAGTTCTTC; cdr3_length: 15; j_call: TRBJ2-1; d_call: -; v_call: TRBV4-1; clone_size: -
cdr3_aa: CASSIPSTEAFF; cdr3_nt: TGTGCCAGCAGCATTCCGAGCACTGAAGCTTTCTTT; cdr3_length: 12; j_call: TRBJ1-1; d_call: -; v_call: TRBV7-2; clone_size: -
cdr3_aa: CASSPDNNQPQHF; cdr3_nt: TGTGCCAGCAGCCCGGACAACAATCAGCCCCAGCATTTT; cdr3_length: 13; j_call: TRBJ1-5; d_call: -; v_call: TRBV7-6; clone_size: -
cdr3_aa: CASSQDGTNTGELFF; cdr3_nt: TGCGCCAGCAGCCAAGATGGCACGAACACCGGGGAGCTGTTTTTT; cdr3_length: 15; j_call: TRBJ2-2; d_call: -; v_call: TRBV4-3; clone_size: -
cdr3_aa: CASSLDSGVYEQYF; cdr3_nt: TGTGCCAGCAGCTTGGATAGTGGGGTCTACGAGCAGTACTTC; cdr3_length: 14; j_call: TRBJ2-7; d_call: -; v_call: TRBV7-8; clone_size: -
cdr3_aa: CASSLGDRGNTIYF; cdr3_nt: TGCGCCAGCAGCCTGGGGGACAGGGGAAACACCATATATTTT; cdr3_length: 14; j_call: TRBJ1-3; d_call: TRBD1; v_call: TRBV5-1; clone_size: -
cdr3_aa: CASSPRGFPYEQYF; cdr3_nt: TGTGCCAGTAGTCCCCGGGGGTTCCCCTACGAGCAGTACTTC; cdr3_length: 14; j_call: TRBJ2-7; d_call: -; v_call: TRBV19; clone_size: -
cdr3_aa: CATSRDTTTANEKLFF; cdr3_nt: TGTGCCACCAGCAGAGATACGACAACAGCTAATGAAAAACTGTTTTTT; cdr3_length: 16; j_call: TRBJ1-4; d_call: -; v_call: TRBV15; clone_size: -